The text below deals with one T cell receptor (beta chain). Its target is not known. This specimen belongs to a study of T cells after yellow fever vaccination. The CDR3 runs 16 residues. Germline V gene data show CDR1 as SEHNR and CDR2 as FQNEAQ (reference sequence). V lost 0 bases and J lost 5; bases outside the gene matches: 8. TCRdb called the 5' RACE reads again in MiXCR, with one record for every CDR3 protein. The data hold about 330,000 distinct CDR3 sequences, with over 4% observed a single time. Study-wide results and limits: Repertoires obtained by FACS sorting could include abundant clonotypes that entered as contaminants from the bulk population. Peaking on day 5 versus 15, the secondary response was faster but weaker.

The rearrangement joins TRBV7-9 to TRBJ2-5, with 8 bases lining up with TRBD2. This clonotype originated in a man between 18 and 29 years old who received the YFV17D yellow fever vaccine. The source was PBMCs, collected 5 days after the yellow fever booster vaccination. This chain's CDR3 is CASSLARLASGETQYF. CDR3 nucleotides: TGTGCCAGCAGCTTAGCGCGTCTGGCTAGCGGGGAGACCCAGTACTTC.